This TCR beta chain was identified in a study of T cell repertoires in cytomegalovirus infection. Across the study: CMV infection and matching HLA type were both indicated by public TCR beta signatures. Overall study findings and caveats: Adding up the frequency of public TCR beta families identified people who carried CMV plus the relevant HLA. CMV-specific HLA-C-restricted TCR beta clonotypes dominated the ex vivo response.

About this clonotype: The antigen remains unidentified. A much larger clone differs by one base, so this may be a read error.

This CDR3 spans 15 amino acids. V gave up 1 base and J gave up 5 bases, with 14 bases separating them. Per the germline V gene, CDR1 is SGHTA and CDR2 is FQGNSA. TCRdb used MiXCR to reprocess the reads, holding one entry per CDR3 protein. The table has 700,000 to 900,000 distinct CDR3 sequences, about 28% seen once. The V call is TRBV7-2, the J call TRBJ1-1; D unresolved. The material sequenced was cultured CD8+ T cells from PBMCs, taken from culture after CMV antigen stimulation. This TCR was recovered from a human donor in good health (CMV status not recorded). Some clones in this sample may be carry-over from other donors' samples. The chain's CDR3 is CASSLGIGEQTEAFF. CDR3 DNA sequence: TGTGCCAGCAGCTTAGGCATCGGGGAGCAAACTGAAGCTTTCTTT. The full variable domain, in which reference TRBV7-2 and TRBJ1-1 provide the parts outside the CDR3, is GAGVSQSPSNKVTEKGKDVELRCDPISGHTALYWYRQSLGQGLEFLIYFQGNSAPDKSGLPSDRFSAERTGGSVSTLTIQRTQQEDSAVYLCASSLGIGEQTEAFFGQGTRLTVV.